Below, 13 T cell receptor beta chains from the same sample are listed, as sequenced in a study of human T cells and chemical hapten exposure. Researchers extracted total RNA from unfractionated whole blood. Individual cDNA molecules received unique molecular identifiers in the library. TCRdb re-derived calls from the reads in MiXCR, one entry per CDR3 protein. Of 100,000 to 150,000 distinct CDR3 sequences listed, about 7.7% are singletons. What was sequenced was whole blood. These TCRs come from a human donor in good health. Some clones in this sample may be carry-over from other donors' samples.

This clonotype was observed a handful of times. The CDR3 nucleotides are TGCAGTGCTAGCGATGTGCGGACTAGCGGGACCGGTGATGAGCAGTTCTTC. Translating gives CSASDVRTSGTGDEQFF. The chain carries TRBV20-1 and TRBJ2-1, with TRBD2 matching 12 bases. There are 17 residues in the CDR3. Germline loops: CDR1 DFQATT, CDR2 SNEGSKA (reference sequence). The J segment lost 8 bases and the V segment lost 3 bases, leaving 14 bases of the junction unmatched.

This clonotype was counted many times. This chain joins TRBV27 and TRBJ1-6; the match to TRBD1 covers 10 bases. The CDR3 has 15 residues. Germline assignment: CDR1 MNHEY and CDR2 SMNVEV (reference sequence). V lost 4 bases, J lost 10 bases, and 7 bases stayed unmatched. The CDR3 sequence: CASSYGDRGSSPLHF. In DNA, the CDR3 is TGTGCCAGCAGTTATGGGGACAGGGGCTCCTCACCCCTCCACTTT.

This clonotype showed up just a few times. The CDR3 sequence: CASTPPGTGVSPLHF. The DNA for the CDR3 is TGTGCCAGCACCCCCCCGGGGACAGGCGTTTCACCCCTCCACTTT. The J gene is TRBJ1-6, the V gene TRBV28; 8 bases fit TRBD1. The CDR3 has 15 residues. Germline trimming cut 7 bases from V and 9 bases from J; bases unmatched to any gene: 11. Germline V gene sequence: CDR1 MDHEN, CDR2 SYDVKM. Together with reference TRBV28 and TRBJ1-6, the CDR3 gives the full variable domain: DVKVTQSSRYLVKRTGEKVFLECVQDMDHENMFWYRQDPGLGLRLIYFSYDVKMKEKGDIPEGYSVSREKKERFSLILESASTNQTSMYLCASTPPGTGVSPLHFGNGTRLTVT.

This chain joins TRBV9 and TRBJ2-5; TRBD2 agrees at 7 bases. This CDR3 has 14 residues. Unmatched junction bases numbered 6, after V lost 3 bases and J lost 4 bases. CDR1 SGDLS and CDR2 YYNGEE come from the germline V gene. CDR3 nucleotide sequence: TGTGCCAGCAGCGCCCCGACTAGCCTAGAGACCCAGTACTTC. Residues: CASSAPTSLETQYF. The whole variable domain, filled in from reference TRBV9 and TRBJ2-5, reads DSGVTQTPKHLITATGQRVTLRCSPRSGDLSVYWYQQSLDQGLQFLIQYYNGEERAKGNILERFSAQQFPDLHSELNLSSLELGDSALYFCASSAPTSLETQYFGPGTRLLVL.

This clonotype was observed a handful of times. The V gene is TRBV20-1, the J gene TRBJ2-7; D gene uncertain. The CDR3 totals 13 residues. Looked up from germline, CDR1 is DFQATT and CDR2 is SNEGSKA (reference sequence). The germline V and J ends were trimmed by 6 bases and 6 bases, with 18 bases remaining between them. The CDR3 DNA sequence: TGCAGTGCGCGACCCGATTTGGTCTCCGAGCAGTACTTC. Protein: CSARPDLVSEQYF.

This clonotype has a handful of counts. J is TRBJ1-2 and V is TRBV7-6; D gene ambiguous. The germline gives CDR1 SGHVS, CDR2 FNYEAQ. V shed 1 base and J shed 4 bases, with 25 bases lying between them. The CDR3 sequence is 19 residues long. The CDR3 DNA reads TGTGCCAGCAGCTTAGATCAGGAAACTAAAGGGTTCTTCGGCTATGGCTACACCTTC. As protein: CASSLDQETKGFFGYGYTF.

This clonotype appeared many times. This chain links TRBV6-5 with TRBJ1-2; 8 positions match TRBD1. Germline V lookup: CDR1 MNHEY, CDR2 SVGAGI. Trimming cost V 11 bases and J 7 bases; bases outside gene matches: 12. The CDR3 is 13 residues long. CDR3 residues: CAAAGQGASGYTF. For the CDR3, the DNA is TGTGCCGCGGCGGGGCAGGGGGCTTCTGGCTACACCTTC.

This clonotype was counted many times. The rearrangement links TRBV29-1 to TRBJ1-1, with D possibly matching TRBD1 (6 bases). The ends were cut back, 3 bases at V and 10 bases at J, with 15 bases in the middle. Germline-derived CDR1 and CDR2 are SQVTM and ANQGSEA. The CDR3 is 12 residues long. The CDR3 loop reads CSVDGGGGIAFF. The CDR3 DNA sequence: TGCAGCGTTGATGGAGGGGGAGGTATAGCTTTCTTT.

This clonotype was observed many times. The rearrangement uses TRBV4-3 and TRBJ1-4, with 7 bases fitting TRBD1. Unmatched junction bases numbered 8, after V lost 0 bases and J lost 7 bases. Germline V CDR1 and CDR2: LGHNA, YSLEER. The CDR3 runs to 16 residues. CDR3 sequence (DNA): TGCGCCAGCAGCCAAGATAGGACAGGCATGTCTGAAAAACTGTTTTTT. Protein product: CASSQDRTGMSEKLFF.

The table lists this clonotype with many counts. This chain uses TRBV12-3 or TRBV12-4 with TRBJ2-5, with D uncertain. The CDR3 consists of 11 residues. Deletions cut 6 bases from V and 4 bases from J, with 6 bases between. DNA for the CDR3: TGTGCCAGCAGCCATACAGAGACCCAGTACTTC. Its protein is CASSHTETQYF.

This clonotype has a count of ten or more. This chain links TRBV7-9 with TRBJ1-4; the D gene is possibly TRBD1 (6 bases). Looked up from germline, CDR1 is SEHNR and CDR2 is FQNEAQ (reference sequence). The CDR3 loop spans 14 amino acids. V dropped 1 base and J dropped 11 bases, with 14 bases sitting between them. The CDR3 here is CASSLEQGPGKLFF. Written as DNA, the CDR3 is TGTGCCAGCAGCTTAGAACAGGGCCCTGGGAAACTGTTTTTT. Drawing the rest from reference TRBV7-9 and TRBJ1-4, the complete variable domain is DTGVSQNPRHKITKRGQNVTFRCDPISEHNRLYWYRQTLGQGPEFLTYFQNEAQLEKSRLLSDRFSAERPKGSFSTLEIQRTEQGDSAMYLCASSLEQGPGKLFFGSGTQLSVL.

The CDR3 loop reads CASSPLWGYEQYF. The CDR3 region has the DNA TGTGCCAGCAGCCCGTTGTGGGGATACGAGCAGTACTTC. The rearrangement uses TRBV6-5 and TRBJ2-7, with D unresolved. CDR3 size: 13 residues. Germline CDR1 MNHEY, CDR2 SVGAGI. V was trimmed by 6 bases and J by 4 bases, leaving 13 bases between them.

This clonotype was picked up a small number of times. The genes are TRBV10-3 and TRBJ2-3; 9 nucleotides line up with TRBD2. The J segment lost 4 bases and the V segment lost 7 bases, leaving 3 bases of the junction unmatched. The germline V gene has CDR1 ENHRY and CDR2 SYGVKD. This CDR3 is 13 amino acids long. DNA of the CDR3: TGTGCCATCACCGGCGGGGGGGCAGATACGCAGTATTTT. Amino acid sequence: CAITGGGADTQYF.